This TCR beta chain was found in a study of blood T cell repertoires in COVID-19. Overall study: T cells, B-cell-depleted T cells, or PBMCs provided the cDNA or gDNA that served as material.

As originally analysed: Amplifying reference gene primers gave estimates of nucleated cell counts. The data were produced by immunoSEQ multiplex PCR, yet TCRdb's version contains in-frame clones alone and is incomplete. D and trimming come from the DNA, and the V and J calls and clone size come from that table. The sample records over 95,000 clones, around 84% being singletons. The TCR comes from a man aged 65 to 85 with active or convalescent COVID-19. Source material: peripheral blood.

The CDR3 loop is CASSYPRQGRGIEQYF. DNA for the CDR3: TGTGCCAGCAGTTACCCCCGACAGGGAAGGGGGATTGAGCAGTACTTC. The chain uses TRBV6-7 and TRBJ2-7, with TRBD1 identical over 7 bases. TRBV6-7 is annotated as an ORF whose role is uncertain. The CDR3 runs 16 residues. V was clipped by 2 bases and J by 7 bases; unmatched bases: 14.